This T cell receptor (beta chain) was identified during a study of blood T cell repertoires in COVID-19. For the study at large: COVID-19 samples, acute and convalescent, were from the United States, Italy and Spain.

TCRdb keeps only in-frame clones here, not all; method: immunoSEQ multiplex PCR. The sample yields 130,000 to 150,000 clones, 84% seen once. The CDR3 is 12 amino acids. The ends were cut back, 6 bases at V and 4 bases at J, with 9 bases in the middle. The germline CDR1 and CDR2 sequences are LGHNT and FRNRAP. Assignment of participants to cohorts was predicated upon participant-reported clinical history. The J gene is TRBJ1-1, the V gene TRBV12-5; D uncertain. The source of this sequence is a woman aged 45-65 years who had been exposed to COVID-19. The specimen was PBMCs or T cells enriched from blood (not recorded which). The CDR3 bases are TGTGCTAGTGGCCGGTCGGGCACTGAAGCTTTCTTT. This translates into CASGRSGTEAFF. Full variable domain (outside the CDR3, taken from reference TRBV12-5 and TRBJ1-1): DARVTQTPRHKVTEMGQEVTMRCQPILGHNTVFWYRQTMMQGLELLAYFRNRAPLDDSGMPKDRFSAEMPDATLATLKIQPSEPRDSAVYFCASGRSGTEAFFGQGTRLTVV.